This TCR beta chain is from a study of beta chain features in type 1 diabetes. Whole-study context: Healthy donors and patients showed comparable age, gender and cell yields.

Since all of the isolated RNA was reverse transcribed, expressed TCRB transcripts were what got sequenced. Clones were read by immunoSEQ multiplex PCR, and TCRdb kept only the in-frame ones, dropping some. The repertoire holds some 350,000 clones, with over 8.5% as singletons. In germline, CDR1 is LGHNA, CDR2 YNFKEQ. The CDR3 loop spans 17 amino acids. Trimming cost V 5 bases and J 1 base, with 15 bases left between them. Study observations and caveats: Moderate yet significant TCRB CDR3 shortening was seen in Type 1 diabetes patients in all four CD4+ subsets. Naive, central memory and Treg TCRB repertoires appeared more alike in patients than in healthy donors. Insertions were fewer and deletions more numerous at VDJ junctions in type 1 diabetes patients.

This clone was counted a few times. Antigen specificity is unknown. This TCR was recovered from a man under 40 with type 1 diabetes. The V call is TRBV4-2, the J call TRBJ2-6, with D perhaps TRBD2 (6 bases). The sample consisted of central memory CD4+ T cells from blood. This chain's CDR3 is CASSSPGEQSGANVLTF. The CDR3 DNA reads as TGTGCCAGCAGCTCTCCGGGAGAGCAATCTGGGGCCAACGTCCTGACTTTC.